This TCR beta chain was found in a study of cytomegalovirus exposure and HLA in healthy donors. The assay was immunoSEQ multiplex PCR, and TCRdb's table has in-frame clones only and misses some. The repertoire includes more than 300,000 clones, 70% to 90% of them detected once, and roughly 0.8% sits in the top ten. Of note for this clone: Its specificity is unknown.

The study's findings and limits: In vitro data verified a few CMV-associated chains as specific for CMV antigens. Investigators reported approximately 170 TCR beta chains as tied to cytomegalovirus. Whilst most TCR sequences proved rare, a subset of public TCRs occurred across many donors. In a later analysis, first-cohort TCR clusters were found to tend to co-occur in the roughly 120 validation repertoires.

This clonotype originated in a woman under 30 in good health and CMV-seronegative. What was sequenced was PBMCs.

This chain's CDR3 is CASSLQTRAPGAQHF. As DNA, the CDR3 is TGTGCCAGCAGCTTACAAACTAGGGCCCCCGGGGCCCAGCATTTT. The V call is TRBV5-8, the J call TRBJ1-5; D is uncertain. This CDR3 is built from 15 residues. Trimming shortened V by 2 bases and J by 11 bases, and 20 bases separated the two germline ends. The germline gives CDR1 SGHTS, CDR2 YDEGEE.